The 18 T cell receptor beta chains given below trace back to one sample, sequenced in a study of tumor T cells in aggressive B-cell lymphoma. Here immunoSEQ multiplex PCR was the method, and the copy in TCRdb shows in-frame clones only, minus some. The sample consists of 3,500 to 5,000 clones, more than 65% of them appearing once. The sequenced material came from tumor tissue. The receptor set was obtained from an adult with diffuse large B cell lymphoma.

The chain recombines TRBV5-6 with TRBJ1-2, with no clear D. The length of the CDR3 is 12 residues. Germline V CDR1 and CDR2: SGHDT, YYEEEE. V was pared by 3 bases and J by 6 bases, with 9 bases between. CDR3: CASSSGINGYTF. Here the CDR3 DNA reads TGTGCCAGCAGCTCAGGAATTAATGGCTACACCTTC.

The chain has TRBV30 and TRBJ1-6; TRBD1 matches 9 bases. CDR1 GTSNPN and CDR2 SVGIG come from the germline V gene (reference sequence). The CDR3 spans 15 residues. V dropped 6 bases and J dropped 10; count of bases not matched to a gene: 13. The CDR3 coding sequence is TGTGCCTGCCGGATTGACGGGACAGGGAGATCACCCCTCCACTTT. Its translation: CACRIDGTGRSPLHF.

The chain has TRBV27 and TRBJ1-1; D unclear. CDR1 is MNHEY and CDR2 is SMNVEV in the germline V gene (reference sequence). The CDR3 contains 13 residues. Trimming stripped 6 bases from V and 7 bases from J, with 15 bases between. CDR3 nucleotides: TGTGCCAGCAGACTCACCGCGGAACTTGAAGCTTTCTTT. This codes for CASRLTAELEAFF.

This rearrangement joins TRBV10-1 to TRBJ2-7; D remains ambiguous. The CDR3 sequence is 14 residues long. V was shortened by 3 bases and J by 6 bases, with 15 bases between the two germline ends. Germline CDR1 reads WNHNN; CDR2 reads SYGVQD (reference sequence). This CDR3 is CASSDGGSTVEQYF. The CDR3 DNA reads TGCGCCAGCAGTGATGGCGGTTCCACTGTCGAGCAGTACTTC.

This sequence joins TRBV5-8 and TRBJ1-6; no definite D call. This CDR3 comprises 15 residues. The V end was cut by 2 bases, the J end by 7 bases, with 13 bases between. The V gene's germline CDR1 is SGHTS and CDR2 YDEGEE. DNA of the CDR3: TGTGCCAGCAGCTTTCAGGTCGTGGAAAATTCACCCCTCCACTTT. As protein: CASSFQVVENSPLHF. The complete variable domain, with remaining parts taken from reference TRBV5-8 and TRBJ1-6, reads EAGVTQSPTHLIKTRGQQATLRCSPISGHTSVYWYQQALGLGLQFLLWYDEGEERNRGNFPPRFSGRQFPNYSSELNVNALELEDSALYLCASSFQVVENSPLHFGNGTRLTVT.

This chain links TRBV18 with TRBJ2-7, with TRBD2 identical over 12 bases. The CDR3 has 15 amino acids. Germline assignment: CDR1 KGHSH and CDR2 LQKENI. V was clipped by 2 bases and J by 1 base; unmatched bases: 0. CDR3 residues: CASSPTSGGSYEQYF. The DNA of the CDR3 is TGTGCCAGCTCACCAACTAGCGGGGGGTCCTACGAGCAGTACTTC.

The CDR3 sequence is CASSTRSGREPQHF. CDR3 in DNA: TGTGCCAGCAGTACCCGTTCGGGAAGGGAGCCCCAGCATTTT. This sequence joins TRBV6-5 and TRBJ1-5; no definite D call. CDR1 and CDR2 from the germline V gene are MNHEY and SVGAGI. There are 14 residues in the CDR3. V lost 5 bases to trimming and J lost 8 bases, with 16 bases between them.

The chain's CDR3 is CASSTRTKDTQYF. The CDR3 coding sequence is TGTGCCAGCAGTACGCGGACAAAAGATACGCAGTATTTT. The chain recombines TRBV27 with TRBJ2-3, with a possible D match to TRBD1 (5 bases). V dropped 5 bases and J dropped 5 bases, with 11 bases sitting between them. This CDR3 comprises 13 residues. CDR1 is MNHEY and CDR2 is SMNVEV in the germline V gene (reference sequence).

V usage is TRBV13 and J usage is TRBJ1-1; D is unclear. Germline V lookup: CDR1 PRHDT, CDR2 FYEKMQ (reference sequence). CDR3 length: 15 amino acids. Trimming cost V 0 bases and J 1 base, with 9 bases left between them. Here the CDR3 reads CASSLGDRQNTEAFF. CDR3 nucleotide sequence: TGTGCCAGCAGCTTAGGAGACCGACAGAACACTGAAGCTTTCTTT.

J is TRBJ1-4 and V is TRBV6-1, with D perhaps TRBD1 (6 bases). The CDR3 is 15 amino acids. Germline V gene sequence: CDR1 MNHNS, CDR2 SASEGT. V was cut by 7 bases and J by 1 base, with 13 bases left in between. The CDR3 protein is CASITGTITNEKLFF. CDR3 bases: TGTGCCAGCATTACAGGGACTATAACTAATGAAAAACTGTTTTTT.

This sequence joins TRBV5-1 and TRBJ2-5; 9 nucleotides line up with TRBD2. The CDR3 consists of 18 residues. Losses at the gene ends were 3 bases for V and 5 bases for J; bases not matched to a gene: 17. Germline V lookup: CDR1 SGHRS, CDR2 YFSETQ. The CDR3 DNA follows: TGCGCCAGCAGCTCGCCCCGGTCGGGAGCGGGAGGTCGGGAGACCCAGTACTTC. Protein product: CASSSPRSGAGGRETQYF.

The rearrangement links TRBV28 to TRBJ1-5, with 8 bases fitting TRBD1. With V trimmed by 6 bases and J by 3 bases, 4 bases remained unmatched. Germline lookup yields CDR1 MDHEN and CDR2 SYDVKM. The CDR3 is made up of 14 amino acids. The CDR3 DNA reads TGTGCCAGCAGCCTGACAGGGGTCAATCAGCCCCAGCATTTT. Translating gives CASSLTGVNQPQHF.

This rearrangement joins TRBV5-1 to TRBJ2-7; TRBD2 might be the D (7 bases). Trimming removed 9 bases from V and 5 bases from J, with 24 bases in between. The V gene's germline CDR1 is SGHRS and CDR2 YFSETQ. This CDR3 spans 15 amino acids. The CDR3 region has the DNA TGCGCCACCTCGCTCGACCCGGGGGGCCGCAACGAGCAGTACTTC. Residues: CATSLDPGGRNEQYF.

The V and J genes are TRBV5-1 and TRBJ1-6; TRBD1 is a possible D gene (6 bases). V was pared by 4 bases and J by 9 bases, with 14 bases between. Germline V gene lookup returns CDR1 SGHRS and CDR2 YFSETQ. The CDR3 totals 14 residues. The CDR3 is CASSKDSTTSPLHF. The CDR3, as DNA: TGCGCCAGCAGCAAGGACAGCACTACTTCACCCCTCCACTTT.

The chain employs TRBV6-6 and TRBJ1-2; D may be TRBD1 (5 bases). V lost 4 bases, J lost 4 bases, and 13 bases lay in between. The CDR3 has 14 amino acids. From germline, CDR1 is MNHNY and CDR2 SVGAGI (reference sequence). CDR3 in DNA: TGTGCCAGCAGTTTTGACGGACAAACCTATGGCTACACCTTC. Amino acids: CASSFDGQTYGYTF.

J is TRBJ1-2 and V is TRBV6-1, with 10 bases identical to TRBD1. Germline assignment: CDR1 MNHNS and CDR2 SASEGT. V lost 4 bases and J lost 5; bases outside the gene matches: 4. CDR3 length: 14 amino acids. The CDR3 is CASSVDRGPYGYTF. The CDR3 DNA follows: TGTGCCAGCAGTGTCGACAGGGGGCCGTATGGCTACACCTTC.

The chain joins TRBV7-2 to TRBJ1-4, with 7 bases aligning to TRBD1. The V segment lost 3 bases and the J segment 7 bases; nucleotides outside the gene matches: 5. The germline V gene encodes CDR1 SGHTA and CDR2 FQGNSA. CDR3 length: 14 amino acids. CDR3 nucleotide sequence: TGTGCCAGCAGCTTCCAACCAGGGGGTGAAAAACTGTTTTTT. As protein: CASSFQPGGEKLFF.

A few counts support this clone. This chain joins TRBV9 and TRBJ1-2; D gene unclear. V was clipped by 0 bases and J by 6 bases, with 12 bases between them. CDR1 SGDLS and CDR2 YYNGEE come from the germline V gene. CDR3 length equals 14 residues. The CDR3 DNA reads TGTGCCAGCAGCGTAGTGTACGGTCTGGATGGCTACACCTTC. This encodes CASSVVYGLDGYTF.